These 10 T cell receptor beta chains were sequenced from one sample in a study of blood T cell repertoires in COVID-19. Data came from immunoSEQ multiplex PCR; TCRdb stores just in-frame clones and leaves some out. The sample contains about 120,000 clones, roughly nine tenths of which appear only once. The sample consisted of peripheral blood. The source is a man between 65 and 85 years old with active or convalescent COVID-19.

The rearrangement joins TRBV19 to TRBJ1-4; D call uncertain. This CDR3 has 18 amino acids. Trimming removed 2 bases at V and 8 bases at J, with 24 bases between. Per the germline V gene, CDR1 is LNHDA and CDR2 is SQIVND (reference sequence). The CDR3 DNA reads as TGTGCCAGTAGTATAAGAAATAAGAGGGTGAGGGCGGAAGAAAAACTGTTTTTT. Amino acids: CASSIRNKRVRAEEKLFF.

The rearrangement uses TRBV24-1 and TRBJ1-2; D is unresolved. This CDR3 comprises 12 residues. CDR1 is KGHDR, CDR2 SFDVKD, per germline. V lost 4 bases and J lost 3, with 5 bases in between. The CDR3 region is CATSDSHYGYTF. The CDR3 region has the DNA TGTGCCACCAGTGACTCCCACTATGGCTACACCTTC.

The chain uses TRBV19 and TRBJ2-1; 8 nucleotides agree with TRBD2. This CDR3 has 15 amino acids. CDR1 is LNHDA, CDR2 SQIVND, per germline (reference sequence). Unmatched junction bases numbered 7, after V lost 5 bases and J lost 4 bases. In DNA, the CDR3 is TGTGCCAGTAGTCTCACGGGACTAGGATACAATGAGCAGTTCTTC. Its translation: CASSLTGLGYNEQFF. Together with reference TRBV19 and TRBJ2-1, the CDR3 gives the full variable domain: DGGITQSPKYLFRKEGQNVTLSCEQNLNHDAMYWYRQDPGQGLRLIYYSQIVNDFQKGDIAEGYSVSREKKESFPLTVTSAQKNPTAFYLCASSLTGLGYNEQFFGPGTRLTVL.

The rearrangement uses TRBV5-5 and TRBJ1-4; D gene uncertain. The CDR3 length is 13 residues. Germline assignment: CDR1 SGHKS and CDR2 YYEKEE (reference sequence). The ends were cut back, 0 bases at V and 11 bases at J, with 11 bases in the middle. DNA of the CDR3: TGTGCCAGCAGCTTGGATGGGTTGGAGAAACTGTTTTTT. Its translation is CASSLDGLEKLFF.

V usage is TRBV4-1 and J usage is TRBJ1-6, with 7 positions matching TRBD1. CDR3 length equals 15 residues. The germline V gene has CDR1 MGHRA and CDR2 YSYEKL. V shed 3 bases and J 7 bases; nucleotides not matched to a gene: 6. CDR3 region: CASSHDPGQNSPLHF. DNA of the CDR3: TGCGCCAGCAGCCATGACCCGGGACAGAATTCACCCCTCCACTTT.

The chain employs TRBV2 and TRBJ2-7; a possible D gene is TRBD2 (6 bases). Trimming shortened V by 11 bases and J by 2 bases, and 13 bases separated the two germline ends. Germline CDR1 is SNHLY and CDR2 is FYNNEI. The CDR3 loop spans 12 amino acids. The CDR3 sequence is CAGSRLAYEQYF. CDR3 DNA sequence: TGTGCCGGAAGTAGACTAGCCTACGAGCAGTACTTC.

This CDR3 reads CASSVRREGEQFF. CDR3 nucleotides: TGTGCCAGCAGCGTGAGGCGGGAGGGTGAGCAGTTCTTC. The chain employs TRBV9 and TRBJ2-1; 9 bases are shared with TRBD2. Germline V lookup: CDR1 SGDLS, CDR2 YYNGEE. The ends lost 2 bases at V and 9 bases at J; junction bases unmatched: 3. This CDR3 is 13 amino acids long.

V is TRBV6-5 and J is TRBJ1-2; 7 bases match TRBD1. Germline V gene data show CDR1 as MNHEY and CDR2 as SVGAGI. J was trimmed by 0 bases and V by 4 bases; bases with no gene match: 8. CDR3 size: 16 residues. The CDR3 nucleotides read TGTGCCAGCAGTTCGCCCCGGGACAGCTCTAACTATGGCTACACCTTC. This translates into CASSSPRDSSNYGYTF.

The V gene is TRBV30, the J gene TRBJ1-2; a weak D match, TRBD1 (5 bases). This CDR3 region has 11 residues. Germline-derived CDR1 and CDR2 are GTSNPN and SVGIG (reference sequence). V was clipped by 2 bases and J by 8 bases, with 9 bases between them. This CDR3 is CAWSLGPGYTF. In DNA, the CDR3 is TGTGCCTGGAGTTTGGGGCCCGGCTACACCTTC. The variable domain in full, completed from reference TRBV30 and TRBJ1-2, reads SQTIHQWPATLVQPVGSPLSLECTVEGTSNPNLYWYRQAAGRGLQLLFYSVGIGQISSEVPQNLSASRPQDRQFILSSKKLLLSDSGFYLCAWSLGPGYTFGSGTRLTVV.

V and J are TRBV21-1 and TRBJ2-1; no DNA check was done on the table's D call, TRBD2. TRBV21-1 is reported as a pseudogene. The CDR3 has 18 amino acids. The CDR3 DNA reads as TGTGCCAGCAGCAAAGAGGGCAGACTAGCGGGAGTCTACAATGAGCAGTTCTTC. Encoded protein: CASSKEGRLAGVYNEQFF.